The 15 T cell receptor beta chains below all came from one sample that was sequenced in a study of blood T cell repertoires in COVID-19. Repertoires were generated with immunoSEQ multiplex PCR, while TCRdb's copy carries only in-frame clones and drops some. The sample shows 55,000 to 70,000 clones, about 80% of them seen only once. The sequenced material came from peripheral blood. The receptors were sampled from a woman of 80 years or more with acute or convalescent COVID-19.

The chain carries TRBV7-8 and TRBJ1-1; D is unclear. The V gene lost 3 bases and the J gene lost 4 bases, with 12 bases spanning the gap. The CDR3 has 14 amino acids. Germline lookup yields CDR1 SGHVS and CDR2 FQNEAQ. CDR3 sequence (DNA): TGTGCCAGCAGCTTCGGTAGCCTAAGCACTGAAGCTTTCTTT. It translates to CASSFGSLSTEAFF.

In DNA, the CDR3 is TGTGCCAGCAGCGTAGGACAGTATAATTCACCCCTCCACTTT. It is translated as CASSVGQYNSPLHF. This sequence joins TRBV9 and TRBJ1-6, with D possibly matching TRBD1 (5 bases). Germline CDR1 SGDLS, CDR2 YYNGEE. This CDR3 has 14 residues. Trimming left V 0 bases short and J 4 bases short, with 5 bases between.

This chain connects TRBV24-1 to TRBJ2-3; TRBD1 might be the D (5 bases). This CDR3 contains 13 residues. Trimming took 9 bases from V and 3 from J, leaving 12 bases between them. The germline CDR1 and CDR2 sequences are KGHDR and SFDVKD. DNA for the CDR3: TGTGCCACCGGACACACGGATACAGATACGCAGTATTTT. Residues: CATGHTDTDTQYF.

This clone showed up just once. The chain combines TRBV25-1 with TRBJ1-6, with TRBD1 matching 7 bases. Germline loops: CDR1 MGHDK, CDR2 SYGVNS. The CDR3 has 15 residues. The V and J ends lost 6 bases and 10 bases, in that order; junction bases with no gene match: 12. The CDR3 DNA sequence: TGTGCCAGCAGGCGGACGACAGGGCCCGGATCACCCCTCCACTTT. Amino acids: CASRRTTGPGSPLHF.

The rearrangement links TRBV18 to TRBJ2-7; the D is unclear. Germline-derived CDR1 and CDR2 are KGHSH and LQKENI. The CDR3 is 12 amino acids. Deletions cut 3 bases from V and 3 bases from J, with 6 bases between. The CDR3 spells CASSPTVYEQYF. CDR3 in DNA: TGTGCCAGCTCACCTACGGTCTACGAGCAGTACTTC.

This chain links TRBV7-2 with TRBJ1-6, with D hard to call. V was pared by 5 bases and J by 10 bases, with 15 bases between. There are 14 residues in the CDR3. The V gene's germline CDR1 is SGHTA and CDR2 FQGNSA. The CDR3 loop reads CASSQRREGSPLHF. For the CDR3, the DNA is TGTGCCAGCAGCCAACGACGGGAGGGATCACCCCTCCACTTT.

The V and J genes are TRBV7-9 and TRBJ2-7, with TRBD1 identical over 8 bases. This CDR3 region has 14 residues. Trimming took 5 bases from V and 3 from J; bases not matched to a gene: 6. Germline V gives CDR1 SEHNR, CDR2 FQNEAQ (reference sequence). CDR3 sequence reads: CASSDRGSIYEQYF. CDR3 coding DNA: TGTGCCAGCAGCGACAGGGGATCTATCTACGAGCAGTACTTC.

The chain couples TRBV12-3 or TRBV12-4 to TRBJ2-7; 9 positions match TRBD2. The CDR3 contains 13 residues. The trim removed 10 bases at V and 0 bases at J, leaving 4 bases unmatched. CDR3 nucleotides: TGTGCCACCCATAGCGGGAGCTCCTACGAGCAGTACTTC. Translated: CATHSGSSYEQYF.

This chain connects TRBV4-2 to TRBJ1-4; maybe TRBD1 (6 bases). The CDR3 covers 14 residues. Per germline, CDR1 LGHNA and CDR2 YNFKEQ. V lost 3 bases, J lost 3 bases, and 8 bases lay in between. CDR3 amino acids: CASSQGGPNEKLFF. CDR3 nucleotides: TGTGCCAGCAGCCAGGGGGGGCCTAATGAAAAACTGTTTTTT.

This sequence joins TRBV5-1 and TRBJ1-1, with 7 bases that match TRBD1. Germline CDR1 is SGHRS and CDR2 is YFSETQ. This CDR3 spans 14 amino acids. V shed 4 bases and J 4 bases; nucleotides not matched to a gene: 7. In nucleotides, the CDR3 is TGCGCCAGCAGCCCCTTCGACAGGGCCACTGAAGCTTTCTTT. Residues: CASSPFDRATEAFF.

The CDR3 bases are TGTGCCAGCAGGGACAGGGGTAACACTGAAGCTTTCTTT. Amino acid sequence: CASRDRGNTEAFF. The rearrangement links TRBV6-5 to TRBJ1-1; 9 bases map to TRBD1. V dropped 6 bases and J dropped 2; count of bases not matched to a gene: 1. Per the germline V gene, CDR1 is MNHEY and CDR2 is SVGAGI. The CDR3 length is 13 residues.

CDR3 bases: TGTGCCAGCAGCTTAGAGTTCCGGTCTGGGGGCGCTTATTACGAGCAGTACTTC. Its translation is CASSLEFRSGGAYYEQYF. The genes are TRBV7-6 and TRBJ2-7, with D perhaps TRBD1 (6 bases). V was clipped by 1 base and J by 4 bases, with 23 bases between them. This CDR3 contains 18 residues. Germline V gene data show CDR1 as SGHVS and CDR2 as FNYEAQ.

V usage is TRBV12-3 or TRBV12-4 and J usage is TRBJ1-5, with 8 bases identical to TRBD1. There are 13 residues in the CDR3. V lost 8 bases and J lost 9; bases outside the gene matches: 9. DNA for the CDR3: TGTGCCAGCTCATGGACAGGGCCCCCGCCCCAGCATTTT. This gives the protein CASSWTGPPPQHF.

The CDR3 nucleotides read TGTGCCAGCTCACCTGGCCTGGTGGAAAAACTGTTTTTT. Its translation is CASSPGLVEKLFF. V usage is TRBV18 and J usage is TRBJ1-4; D unclear. Trimming took off 3 bases at V and 8 bases at J, with 10 bases between the two ends. From germline, CDR1 is KGHSH and CDR2 LQKENI. The CDR3 sequence is 13 residues long.

This chain connects TRBV4-3 to TRBJ2-5, with TRBD2 matching 9 bases. There are 16 residues in the CDR3. CDR1 and CDR2 from the germline V gene are LGHNA and YSLEER. The ends lost 5 bases at V and 4 bases at J; junction bases unmatched: 11. The DNA of the CDR3 is TGCGCCAGCAGCGCCAAGGGAGCGGGGGGAGGAGAGACCCAGTACTTC. This gives the protein CASSAKGAGGGETQYF.